The 26 T cell receptor beta chains below all came from one sample that was sequenced in a study of blood T cell repertoires in COVID-19. Measured with immunoSEQ multiplex PCR; TCRdb has only the in-frame clones, and not every one. The repertoire holds about 140,000 clones, with over 80% as singletons. Sequenced: PBMCs or T cells enriched from blood (not recorded which). The receptors originated from a man in his fifties or sixties who had recovered from COVID-19.

V usage is TRBV2 and J usage is TRBJ2-4; D gene uncertain. The ends were cut back, 5 bases at V and 7 bases at J, with 18 bases in the middle. Looked up from germline, CDR1 is SNHLY and CDR2 is FYNNEI. The CDR3 is 15 amino acids. The CDR3 region is CASSRRPGPLNIQYF. The DNA of the CDR3 is TGTGCCAGCAGTAGGCGGCCGGGTCCGCTTAACATTCAGTACTTC.

The chain combines TRBV7-3 with TRBJ2-1; tentatively, D is TRBD2 (6 bases). Trimming took 4 bases from V and 2 from J, leaving 12 bases between them. The CDR3 is 15 amino acids. Germline V gene data show CDR1 as SGHTA and CDR2 as FQGTGA. The CDR3 DNA follows: TGTGCCAGCAGCTGGGGGACGGGAGCCTACAATGAGCAGTTCTTC. Encoded protein: CASSWGTGAYNEQFF.

The rearrangement links TRBV5-1 to TRBJ1-4; D possibly corresponds to TRBD1 (5 bases). The germline CDR1 and CDR2 sequences are SGHRS and YFSETQ. The CDR3 has 13 amino acids. V was clipped by 8 bases and J by 6 bases, with 14 bases between them. CDR3 in DNA: TGCGCCAGTAGGACAAATGGGCATGAAAAACTGTTTTTT. Protein: CASRTNGHEKLFF.

The chain links TRBV6-1 to TRBJ1-5, with 7 bases aligning to TRBD1. CDR1 MNHNS and CDR2 SASEGT come from the germline V gene. This CDR3 is 18 amino acids long. The ends lost 2 bases at V and 0 bases at J; junction bases unmatched: 10. The CDR3 spells CASSEWGPGTVSNQPQHF. CDR3 in DNA: TGTGCCAGCAGTGAATGGGGACCCGGGACAGTTAGCAATCAGCCCCAGCATTTT.

V gene TRBV7-3 combines with J gene TRBJ2-5; 7 bases fit TRBD1. With V trimmed by 5 bases and J by 1 base, 7 bases remained unmatched. The germline gives CDR1 SGHTA, CDR2 FQGTGA. This CDR3 comprises 15 residues. The CDR3 loop reads CASSPWGQSQETQYF. The CDR3 DNA reads TGTGCCAGCAGCCCTTGGGGACAGAGCCAAGAGACCCAGTACTTC.

The chain links TRBV6-1 to TRBJ1-5, with a weak D call TRBD1 (6 bases). Germline values: CDR1 MNHNS, CDR2 SASEGT. This CDR3 is built from 13 residues. The ends were cut back, 2 bases at V and 5 bases at J, with 7 bases in the middle. This CDR3 is CASSEKGDQPQHF. The CDR3 DNA reads TGTGCCAGCAGTGAAAAGGGGGATCAGCCCCAGCATTTT.

The chain links TRBV4-1 to TRBJ1-3; 7 bases are shared with TRBD1. Germline V gives CDR1 MGHRA, CDR2 YSYEKL. Unmatched junction bases numbered 21, after V lost 3 bases and J lost 4 bases. The CDR3 loop spans 20 amino acids. The CDR3 DNA sequence: TGCGCCAGCAGCCAGAGGAGGGAGCCCGTGTCCGGGACAGTCGGAAACACCATATATTTT. Protein sequence: CASSQRREPVSGTVGNTIYF.

The CDR3: CASSLRRELEQFF. The CDR3 DNA reads TGTGCCAGCAGTTTACGGCGGGAGCTTGAGCAGTTCTTC. The J gene is TRBJ2-1, the V gene TRBV27, with 7 bases lining up with TRBD2. Germline V gene lookup returns CDR1 MNHEY and CDR2 SMNVEV (reference sequence). The V segment lost 2 bases and the J segment 9 bases; nucleotides outside the gene matches: 4. The CDR3 extends over 13 amino acids.

The chain uses TRBV7-7 and TRBJ2-5; 11 bases align to TRBD2. The junction had 3 bases not matched to a gene; V was cut back by 6 bases and J by 3 bases. The CDR3 sequence is 14 residues long. From germline, CDR1 is SSHAT and CDR2 FNYEAQ (reference sequence). CDR3 bases: TGTGCCAGCAGTCAGACTAGCGGGGAAGAGACCCAGTACTTC. Translation gives CASSQTSGEETQYF.

The rearrangement uses TRBV6-6 and TRBJ1-3; 7 nucleotides align to TRBD1. CDR1 and CDR2 (germline): MNHNY, SVGAGI (reference sequence). With V trimmed by 5 bases and J by 8 bases, 6 bases remained unmatched. This CDR3 spans 13 amino acids. CDR3: CASSPDRVDTIYF. The CDR3 DNA reads as TGTGCCAGCAGTCCCGACAGGGTGGACACCATATATTTT.

The V and J genes are TRBV27 and TRBJ1-4, with no clear D. Germline loops: CDR1 MNHEY, CDR2 SMNVEV (reference sequence). Trimming took off 6 bases at V and 5 bases at J, with 10 bases between the two ends. The CDR3 is 13 amino acids. The CDR3 region has the DNA TGTGCCAGCAGCCGTGAAACAAATGAAAAACTGTTTTTT. Translation: CASSRETNEKLFF.

In nucleotides, the CDR3 is TGTGCCAGCAGCCTTGCGGGCCGGCAAGATACGCAGTATTTT. This translates into CASSLAGRQDTQYF. V is TRBV11-2 and J is TRBJ2-3, with D maybe TRBD2 (5 bases). This CDR3 spans 14 amino acids. CDR1 SGHAT and CDR2 FQNNGV come from the germline V gene. V lost 5 bases and J 5 bases, leaving 14 bases between the germline ends.

V gene TRBV27 combines with J gene TRBJ1-2, with D maybe TRBD1 (6 bases). This CDR3 has 15 residues. Germline V gene sequence: CDR1 MNHEY, CDR2 SMNVEV (reference sequence). V lost 2 bases and J 6 bases, leaving 16 bases between the germline ends. This CDR3 reads CASSLDFTGRDGYTF. The CDR3 bases are TGTGCCAGCAGTTTAGACTTTACAGGGAGGGATGGCTACACCTTC.

The V and J genes are TRBV19 and TRBJ1-5; D may be TRBD1 (5 bases). This CDR3 is built from 15 residues. V gave up 4 bases and J gave up 4 bases, with 14 bases separating them. Germline CDR1 LNHDA, CDR2 SQIVND (reference sequence). The DNA for the CDR3 is TGTGCCAGTAGTACGCGGGGGGAAGGAAATCAGCCCCAGCATTTT. This codes for CASSTRGEGNQPQHF.

The chain joins TRBV18 to TRBJ2-1, with 11 bases that match TRBD2. Per germline, CDR1 KGHSH and CDR2 LQKENI. V lost 2 bases, J lost 7 bases, and 7 bases stayed unmatched. The CDR3 contains 16 residues. The CDR3 here is CASSPIAGGPGNEQFF. As DNA, the CDR3 is TGTGCCAGCTCACCAATAGCGGGAGGGCCGGGGAATGAGCAGTTCTTC.

V usage is TRBV11-2 and J usage is TRBJ1-4; 9 bases agree with TRBD1. J lost 10 bases, V lost 5 bases, and 11 bases had no gene match. This CDR3 spans 15 amino acids. Germline V CDR1 and CDR2: SGHAT, FQNNGV. The CDR3: CASSDRGTGFGKLFF. The CDR3 region has the DNA TGTGCCAGCAGCGACCGCGGGACAGGGTTTGGAAAACTGTTTTTT.

V gene TRBV4-1 combines with J gene TRBJ1-5; 8 bases are a match to TRBD1. With V trimmed by 3 bases and J by 1 base, 5 bases remained unmatched. CDR3 length: 16 amino acids. Germline CDR1 reads MGHRA; CDR2 reads YSYEKL. The CDR3 DNA reads as TGCGCCAGCAGCCAGAGACAGGGGTTCAGCAATCAGCCCCAGCATTTT. Protein sequence: CASSQRQGFSNQPQHF.

The chain combines TRBV7-8 with TRBJ2-7, with 7 bases that match TRBD2. CDR3 length: 15 residues. The V segment lost 7 bases and the J segment 0 bases; nucleotides outside the gene matches: 9. Germline CDR1 is SGHVS and CDR2 is FQNEAQ. The CDR3 DNA follows: TGTGCCAGCACCCCCGGGGGGAGGAGCTCCTACGAGCAGTACTTC. It encodes CASTPGGRSSYEQYF.

The CDR3 is CASSQDPGQGSYEQYF. As DNA, the CDR3 is TGTGCCAGCAGCCAAGATCCGGGACAGGGCTCCTACGAGCAGTACTTC. This sequence joins TRBV14 and TRBJ2-7; 9 bases match TRBD1. Germline assignment: CDR1 SGHDN and CDR2 FVKESK. Trimming took 0 bases from V and 0 from J; bases not matched to a gene: 3. There are 16 residues in the CDR3.

This clone was observed a handful of times. V gene TRBV5-4 combines with J gene TRBJ1-2, with D unclear. CDR3 length: 13 amino acids. The germline CDR1 and CDR2 sequences are SGHNT and YYREEE (reference sequence). Trimming stripped 5 bases from V and 8 bases from J, with 16 bases between. The CDR3 loop reads CASSQRGMGGYTF. CDR3 DNA: TGTGCCAGCAGTCAAAGAGGGATGGGGGGCTACACCTTC. The full variable domain, completed using reference TRBV5-4 and TRBJ1-2, is ETGVTQSPTHLIKTRGQQVTLRCSSQSGHNTVSWYQQALGQGPQFIFQYYREEENGRGNFPPRFSGLQFPNYSSELNVNALELDDSALYLCASSQRGMGGYTFGSGTRLTVV.

The DNA of the CDR3 is TGTGCCAGCAGCTTAGAGGGACAGGGTCGTGAAAAACTGTTTTTT. This gives the protein CASSLEGQGREKLFF. V is TRBV7-8 and J is TRBJ1-4; 9 nucleotides agree with TRBD1. With 1 base clipped from V and 7 bases from J, the junction kept 4 bases outside the gene matches. Germline assignment: CDR1 SGHVS and CDR2 FQNEAQ. The CDR3 loop spans 15 amino acids.

V is TRBV27 and J is TRBJ1-6; 7 positions match TRBD1. CDR1 MNHEY and CDR2 SMNVEV come from the germline V gene (reference sequence). V trimming: 0 bases; J trimming: 11 bases; junction bases outside the gene matches: 7. The CDR3 runs to 15 residues. CDR3 sequence (DNA): TGTGCCAGCAGTTTATCTCGCCAGGGGGAGGCACCCCTCCACTTT. Translation gives CASSLSRQGEAPLHF.

This chain joins TRBV4-1 and TRBJ1-5; D is perhaps TRBD1 (5 bases). The CDR3 spans 15 residues. The V gene lost 0 bases and the J gene lost 1 base, with 7 bases spanning the gap. CDR1 is MGHRA, CDR2 YSYEKL, per germline. This CDR3 is CASSQDRVSNQPQHF. In DNA form, the CDR3 reads TGCGCCAGCAGCCAAGACAGGGTCAGCAATCAGCCCCAGCATTTT.

This clone was counted once. J is TRBJ2-2 and V is TRBV10-3; D may be TRBD2 (6 bases). Per the germline V gene, CDR1 is ENHRY and CDR2 is SYGVKD. The length of the CDR3 is 15 residues. V was pared by 6 bases and J by 0 bases, with 11 bases between. CDR3 in amino acids: CAISPGGPNTGELFF. CDR3 DNA sequence: TGTGCCATCAGCCCCGGGGGACCGAACACCGGGGAGCTGTTTTTT.

The chain couples TRBV29-1 to TRBJ1-1; a weak D match, TRBD1 (5 bases). The CDR3 runs 13 residues. CDR1 is SQVTM, CDR2 ANQGSEA, per germline. Trimming took 7 bases from V and 1 from J, leaving 13 bases between them. CDR3 in DNA: TGCAGCGCCCCAGGGCTTTCGAACACTGAAGCTTTCTTT. Translation: CSAPGLSNTEAFF.

The gene calls are TRBV6-5 and TRBJ1-2, with D possibly TRBD1 on 5 matching bases. Germline lookup yields CDR1 MNHEY and CDR2 SVGAGI. The CDR3 runs to 12 residues. V gave up 6 bases and J gave up 2 bases, with 7 bases separating them. CDR3 loop: CASRGQNYGYTF. The CDR3 coding sequence is TGTGCCAGCAGGGGGCAGAACTATGGCTACACCTTC.